This TCR beta chain appears in the sequencing data of a study of identical twins. There are a few counts of this clonotype. The antigen is not known. TCRdb independently ran MiXCR on the 5' RACE reads; one entry per CDR3 protein. The data hold 570,000 or so distinct CDR3 sequences, with 9.6% observed a single time. General study findings and limits: Carriage of fewer insertions was seen in abundant cord blood beta clonotypes, whereas memory repertoires showed none.

Trimming shortened V by 3 bases and J by 3 bases, and 14 bases separated the two germline ends. The CDR3 is 15 residues long. Germline assignment: CDR1 SGDLS and CDR2 YYNGEE. These data were likewise used in another study, on yellow fever vaccine responses in identical twins. That publication notes: Twin vaccine T cell responses reportedly seemed partly convergent, partly personalized.

Sequenced: PBMCs. The rearrangement uses TRBV9 and TRBJ2-3; unclear D gene. The sequence was collected from a woman younger than 30 in good health. The chain's CDR3 is CASSATQLGTDTQYF. The CDR3 DNA follows: TGTGCCAGCAGCGCCACACAGTTGGGGACAGATACGCAGTATTTT.